The present T cell receptor beta chain was sequenced within a study of Graves' ophthalmopathy and Graves' hyperthyroidism (dated by TCRdb to 2016 to 2018). Some background on the complete study: Peripheral blood was collected at initial diagnosis, before any treatment. After sampling, hyperthyroidism patients received methimazole starting at 30 mg daily, and ophthalmopathy patients received high-dose intravenous methylprednisolone. In total, 135 blood samples were TCR-sequenced: 40 to 45 ophthalmopathy, some 75 hyperthyroidism and around 17 hyperthyroidism-to-ophthalmopathy patients. An independent validation cohort comprised 18 hyperthyroidism patients and 17 patients who later progressed from hyperthyroidism to ophthalmopathy. A discovery set of 95 to 100 patients (43 ophthalmopathy, approximately 58 stable hyperthyroidism) was enrolled to explore V-J signatures distinguishing ophthalmopathy from hyperthyroidism. In several hyperthyroidism patients, the T-cell repertoires found in thyroid tissue were compared with those found in blood. The study used TCR beta repertoire signatures to distinguish Graves' ophthalmopathy from Graves' hyperthyroidism and to predict progression to ophthalmopathy. Summary of the overall study and its limitations: Most of the expanded thyroid clonotypes with a frequency above 0.001 were also detected in blood, and it was suggested that the thyroid immune response may be reflected by blood repertoires. Ophthalmopathy was separated from stable hyperthyroidism by the 13-signature model with 87.88% sensitivity and less than 82% specificity in cross-validation and with 80%/75% in the test set. In validation, the model predicted ophthalmopathy progression with less than 71% sensitivity and about 77% specificity; approximately 12 predicted patients were CT-confirmed with GO in a median of approximately six months. Sample size was not predetermined statistically, and investigators were not blinded to group allocation.

This clonotype was seen a handful of times. The clone's antigen remains unknown. The input lacks base qualities; no much larger clone sits a single base away. The ophthalmopathy patients had moderately to severely active disease, with a Clinical Activity Score of 3 or higher, a NOSPECS grade of 4 or higher, and a disease duration of less than 3 months. Patients with other autoimmune diseases, uncontrolled infections, pregnancy or lactation were excluded. Clinical symptoms, serum thyroxine, TRAb, thyroid ultrasound and orbital computed tomography were used for diagnosis. Using Ficoll-Paque density gradient centrifugation, PBMCs were isolated from over 8.5 ml of fresh peripheral blood. Trizol reagent was used to extract the total RNA, and its quality was then checked on an Agilent 2100 Bioanalyzer. For repertoire sequencing, TCR beta CDR3 regions were amplified from RNA transcripts. The first round was an RT-PCR using HTBI primers with the Qiagen OneStep RT-PCR kit, and this first round was followed by a second-round multiplex PCR, then size selection and purification. Libraries were sequenced paired-end with 100 bp reads on an Illumina HiSeq2000. The authors' pipeline ran thus. SOAPnuke was used for read processing, and reads with adapters, uncalled bases, a mean Phred below 15, or no exact constant-primer or identifier match were discarded. COPE v1.2.5 was used to merge the high-quality paired reads. Each unique nucleotide sequence was defined as a clonotype, and clonotypes were aligned to IMGT TRB V, D and J references with MiTCR v1.1. Only V-J combinations with frequency above 0.0001 were analysed, covering approximately 99% of repertoires. A TCR clonal expansion and chaos score per V-J combination was defined as the ratio of F50 clonal expansion to chaos observed in the TCRdist matrix. Welch's t-statistics and random forest were used to reduce features to approximately 13 V-J combinations, which were fed into a naive Bayes classifier. The similarity between thyroid and blood repertoires was quantified using the Morisita-Horn index. TCRdb itself trimmed the public reads at Q25 with fastp, ran MiXCR and retained productive beta chains. Under each unique CDR3 protein, matching rows form one entry showing the most common genes and DNA. The V and J calls were determined by TCRdb, not by the authors. For this sample there are some 250,000 distinct CDR3 sequences; roughly 50% appear just once. The ten biggest clones cover approximately 51% of the sample.

What was sequenced was peripheral blood. The sequence derives from an adult man with Graves' ophthalmopathy.

The nucleotide sequence is given as TGCGCCAGCAGTGAGTCGGGCTTGGGGAACGAGCAGTACTTC. It codes for CASSESGLGNEQYF. The rearranged segments are TRBV10-2 and TRBJ2-7, with no reliable assignment of the D segment. The CDR3 starts with the cysteine, ends with the phenylalanine, and has 14 residues. Just the 42-base CDR3 DNA is kept, in frame starting at base 1. Between the V and J ends, shortened by 0 bases and 5 bases respectively, the junction contains 11 bases. The CDR1 and CDR2 encoded by the germline V gene are WSHSY and SAAADI.